The T cell receptor beta chain under discussion was sequenced for a study of blood T cell repertoires in COVID-19. Study background: The United States, Italy and Spain provided the acute and convalescent COVID-19 samples. PBMCs, B-cell-depleted T cells, or T cells were the source of the cDNA or gDNA that made up the material.

Per the study methods: The authors estimated nucleated cell counts from reference gene primer amplification. Profiling relied on immunoSEQ multiplex PCR, and the TCRdb table lists in-frame clones only, not all of them. The DNA gave D and trimming, while V, J and clone size come from that table. Found here are 250,000 to 300,000 clones, around 89% of them singletons; the top ten hold roughly 7%. Germline assignment: CDR1 SGHRS and CDR2 YFSETQ. The ends lost 5 bases at V and 5 bases at J; junction bases unmatched: 8. The CDR3 is made up of 14 amino acids. Source material: peripheral blood. The receptor was derived from a woman aged 25 to 39 who had recovered from COVID-19. V and J are TRBV5-1 and TRBJ2-3, with 7 bases lining up with TRBD2. The CDR3 DNA reads TGCGCCAGCAGAGCGGGGCCAAGGAAAGATACGCAGTATTTT. It codes for CASRAGPRKDTQYF. Drawing the rest from reference TRBV5-1 and TRBJ2-3, the complete variable domain is KAGVTQTPRYLIKTRGQQVTLSCSPISGHRSVSWYQQTPGQGLQFLFEYFSETQRNKGNFPGRFSGRQFSNSRSEMNVSTLELGDSALYLCASRAGPRKDTQYFGPGTRLTVL.